This TCR beta chain was sequenced during a study of blood T cell repertoires in COVID-19. Study background: Acute and convalescent COVID-19 specimens originated in the United States, Italy and Spain. In each case, the material was cDNA or gDNA derived from T cells, B-cell-depleted T cells, or PBMCs.

Per the study methods: How many nucleated cells were present was estimated from reference gene primer amplification. Using immunoSEQ multiplex PCR, the repertoire was profiled, and TCRdb retains in-frame clones only, with some absent. V and J calls and clone size are those listed in that table; D and trimming were worked out from the DNA. This table holds approximately 66,000 clones, about 90% found once. Germline CDR1 reads LNHDA; CDR2 reads SQIVND (reference sequence). Trimming cost V 3 bases and J 1 base, with 6 bases left between them. This CDR3 region has 14 residues. Input material: peripheral blood. This TCR came from a woman aged 50 to 65 with active or convalescent COVID-19. V and J are TRBV19 and TRBJ2-2; tentatively, D is TRBD2 (5 bases). CDR3 sequence reads: CASSIGVNTGELFF. The CDR3 DNA sequence: TGTGCCAGTAGTATCGGGGTGAACACCGGGGAGCTGTTTTTT.